This TCR beta chain was obtained from a study of blood T cell repertoires in COVID-19. Study background: The study drew acute and convalescent COVID-19 samples from the United States, Italy and Spain. PBMCs, B-cell-depleted T cells, or T cells provided the cDNA or gDNA that made up the material.

This table comes from immunoSEQ multiplex PCR, and its TCRdb copy is limited to in-frame clones, with some not included. The table shows 20,000 to 30,000 clones, with around 90% occurring only once. V was trimmed by 5 bases and J by 3 bases, leaving 17 bases between them. This CDR3 contains 16 residues. The V gene's germline CDR1 is SGHTA and CDR2 FQGTGA. Sequenced material: peripheral blood. This TCR came from a woman aged 55-70 years with active COVID-19. The chain employs TRBV7-3 and TRBJ2-1, with D maybe TRBD2 (5 bases). This CDR3 reads CASSPRIPAVYNEQFF. CDR3 in DNA: TGTGCCAGCAGCCCCCGGATCCCAGCGGTCTACAATGAGCAGTTCTTC.